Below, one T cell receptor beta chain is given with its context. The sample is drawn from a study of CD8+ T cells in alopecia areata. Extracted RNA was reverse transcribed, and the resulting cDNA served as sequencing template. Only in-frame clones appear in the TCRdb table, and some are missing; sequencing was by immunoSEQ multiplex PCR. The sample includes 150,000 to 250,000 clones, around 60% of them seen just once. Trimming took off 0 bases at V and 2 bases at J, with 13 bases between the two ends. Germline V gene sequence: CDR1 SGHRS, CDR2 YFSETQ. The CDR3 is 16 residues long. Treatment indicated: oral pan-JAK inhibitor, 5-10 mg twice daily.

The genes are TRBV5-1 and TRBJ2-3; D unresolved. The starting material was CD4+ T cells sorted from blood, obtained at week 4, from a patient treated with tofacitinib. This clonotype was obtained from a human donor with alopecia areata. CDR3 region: CASSLVNAVLTDTQYF. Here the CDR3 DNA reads TGCGCCAGCAGCTTGGTAAATGCGGTTCTCACAGATACGCAGTATTTT.